The next 5 T cell receptor beta chains were all read from a single sample in a study of T cell responses to AZD1222 COVID-19 vaccine. Assay used: immunoSEQ multiplex PCR; TCRdb lists only in-frame clones, some missing. Of some 60,000 clones in the sample, 70% to 85% were seen once. This specimen consisted of peripheral blood, obtained on day 0 of AZD1222 vaccination. These receptors all come from an adult in good health.

V is TRBV5-1 and J is TRBJ2-5; 8 nucleotides line up with TRBD2. The V gene's germline CDR1 is SGHRS and CDR2 YFSETQ. This CDR3 has 15 amino acids. Unmatched junction bases numbered 11, after V lost 6 bases and J lost 4 bases. The CDR3 nucleotides are TGCGCCAGCACTTTAAGGGCGGGAGGACCAGAGACCCAGTACTTC. It yields the protein CASTLRAGGPETQYF.

This clone was picked up many times. The genes are TRBV29-1 and TRBJ1-1; no definite D call. CDR3 length: 14 residues. Germline V CDR1 and CDR2: SQVTM, ANQGSEA. Trimming shortened V by 3 bases and J by 0 bases, and 11 bases separated the two germline ends. The CDR3 sequence: CSVEGQRMNTEAFF. The CDR3 DNA sequence: TGCAGCGTTGAGGGCCAGCGCATGAACACTGAAGCTTTCTTT.

The rearrangement uses TRBV6-5 and TRBJ1-1, with 8 bases fitting TRBD1. The CDR3 has 15 amino acids. The V gene's germline CDR1 is MNHEY and CDR2 SVGAGI. The V gene end was trimmed by 2 bases and the J gene end by 7 bases; junction bases not matched to a gene: 9. The CDR3 sequence: CASSYPGQGKNEAFF. CDR3 nucleotides: TGTGCCAGCAGTTACCCCGGACAGGGAAAAAATGAAGCTTTCTTT.

J is TRBJ2-5 and V is TRBV21-1. TRBV21-1 is deemed a pseudogene. The CDR3 has 17 residues. CDR3 residues: CASSKAHGGGRQETQYF. The DNA of the CDR3 is TGTGCCAGCAGCAAAGCGCATGGGGGTGGGCGGCAAGAGACCCAGTACTTC.

Here the CDR3 reads CASNMDSYNEQFF. DNA of the CDR3: TGTGCCAGCAATATGGACTCCTACAATGAGCAGTTCTTC. The chain recombines TRBV7-9 with TRBJ2-1; D is ambiguous. Germline V CDR1 and CDR2: SEHNR, FQNEAQ (reference sequence). CDR3 length equals 13 residues. V lost 7 bases and J lost 0, with 7 bases in between.